The 25 T cell receptor beta chains listed next were all sequenced from one sample in a study of cytomegalovirus exposure and HLA in healthy donors. The PCR ran on 60 Vbeta and 13 Jbeta primers. Profiled with immunoSEQ multiplex PCR; TCRdb holds only in-frame clones, not every one. The table shows 150,000 to 200,000 clones, with roughly four fifths occurring only once. What was sequenced was PBMCs. The receptors here all came from a female donor in good health and CMV-seronegative.

There are a few counts of this clone. The V call is TRBV15, the J call TRBJ2-1; TRBD1 matches 11 bases. The CDR3 has 17 amino acids. From germline, CDR1 is LNHNV and CDR2 YYDKDF (reference sequence). The J segment lost 8 bases and the V segment lost 0 bases, leaving 9 bases of the junction unmatched. The CDR3 DNA sequence: TGTGCCACCAGCAGAGAGGGTCCCGGGACAGGGGGTGATGAGCAGTTCTTC. The encoded protein is CATSREGPGTGGDEQFF. Looking up the rest from reference TRBV15 and TRBJ2-1 gives the full variable domain: DAMVIQNPRYQVTQFGKPVTLSCSQTLNHNVMYWYQQKSSQAPKLLFHYYDKDFNNEADTPDNFQSRRPNTSFCFLDIRSPGLGDTAMYLCATSREGPGTGGDEQFFGPGTRLTVL.

The table lists this clone with a count of one. The chain employs TRBV7-8 and TRBJ2-6; possible D gene TRBD1, 7 bases. CDR3 length: 18 amino acids. Germline-derived CDR1 and CDR2 are SGHVS and FQNEAQ. V gave up 7 bases and J gave up 0 bases, with 19 bases separating them. This chain's CDR3 is CASIPGGQRDSGANVLTF. The DNA of the CDR3 is TGTGCCAGCATTCCCGGGGGACAGAGGGACTCTGGGGCCAACGTCCTGACTTTC.

The rearrangement joins TRBV30 to TRBJ2-7, with TRBD2 matching 13 bases. Trimming cost V 5 bases and J 6 bases; bases outside gene matches: 4. Looked up from germline, CDR1 is GTSNPN and CDR2 is SVGIG (reference sequence). This CDR3 contains 13 residues. The CDR3 coding sequence is TGTGCCTGGCGGACTAGCGGGAGACGCGAGCAGTACTTC. Translating it yields CAWRTSGRREQYF.

This chain uses TRBV18 with TRBJ2-7, with 7 positions matching TRBD2. Trimming cost V 6 bases and J 5 bases; bases outside gene matches: 10. CDR3 length: 14 amino acids. Per the germline V gene, CDR1 is KGHSH and CDR2 is LQKENI. Written as DNA, the CDR3 is TGTGCCAGCTCGCAAAGTGCGGGAGCCAACGAGCAGTACTTC. Translated: CASSQSAGANEQYF.

In this sample, this clone turned up once. This chain links TRBV4-3 with TRBJ1-2, with unresolved D. This CDR3 is 12 amino acids long. Germline V gene lookup returns CDR1 LGHNA and CDR2 YSLEER. Trimming pared 4 bases from V and 5 bases from J, leaving 8 bases between. The CDR3 region has the DNA TGCGCCAGCAGCCGCGTCGGGTATGGCTACACCTTC. Translating gives CASSRVGYGYTF.

This clone appeared a few times. This chain joins TRBV7-8 and TRBJ2-7; the match to TRBD1 covers 7 bases. The germline V gene has CDR1 SGHVS and CDR2 FQNEAQ. V trimming: 5 bases; J trimming: 4 bases; junction bases outside the gene matches: 11. The CDR3 runs 15 residues. CDR3 sequence (DNA): TGTGCCAGCAGCCTCGCCGGGACAGCCTTATACGAGCAGTACTTC. Protein sequence: CASSLAGTALYEQYF.

This clone appeared a few times. The germline gene is not matched at one end of the junction; a read error may be the cause. In the same sample, other DNA sequences code for this CDR3. CDR3 loop: CASSLVQGNSPLHF. DNA of the CDR3: TGTGCCAGCAGCTTAGTACAGGGAAATTCCCCCCTCCACTTT. The chain couples TRBV7-2 to TRBJ1-6, with D maybe TRBD1 (6 bases). Germline V gives CDR1 SGHTA, CDR2 FQGNSA. The CDR3 consists of 14 residues.

The chain uses TRBV5-6 and TRBJ2-3, with 15 bases aligning to TRBD2. CDR3 length: 15 amino acids. V lost 3 bases to trimming and J lost 14 bases; unmatched junction nucleotides: 10. The V gene's germline CDR1 is SGHDT and CDR2 YYEEEE. CDR3 sequence reads: CASSWTGLAGGPAYF. Here the CDR3 DNA reads TGTGCCAGCAGCTGGACGGGACTAGCGGGGGGCCCCGCGTATTTT.

This clone was seen more than once but under ten times. This sequence joins TRBV28 and TRBJ2-7; the match to TRBD2 covers 11 bases. V dropped 1 base and J dropped 5; count of bases not matched to a gene: 7. The CDR3 length is 16 residues. The germline CDR1 and CDR2 sequences are MDHEN and SYDVKM. The CDR3 region is CASSLFTSGSRHEQYF. The CDR3 DNA is TGTGCCAGCAGTTTATTTACTAGCGGGAGCCGCCACGAGCAGTACTTC.

The chain uses TRBV11-2 and TRBJ2-3; 7 nucleotides match TRBD2. Germline V CDR1 and CDR2: SGHAT, FQNNGV. The V gene end was trimmed by 1 base and the J gene end by 0 bases; junction bases not matched to a gene: 4. There are 16 residues in the CDR3. CDR3 sequence (DNA): TGTGCCAGCAGCTTAGGGGCTAGCGGAAGCACAGATACGCAGTATTTT. Protein sequence: CASSLGASGSTDTQYF.

V gene TRBV28 combines with J gene TRBJ2-5; the match to TRBD1 covers 7 bases. J was trimmed by 5 bases and V by 8 bases; bases with no gene match: 8. The CDR3 covers 13 residues. CDR1 and CDR2 (germline): MDHEN, SYDVKM. CDR3 sequence: CASVGGAWETQYF. The CDR3 region has the DNA TGTGCCAGCGTAGGGGGCGCCTGGGAGACCCAGTACTTC.

The chain recombines TRBV7-2 with TRBJ2-3; 11 bases map to TRBD2. Germline CDR1 SGHTA, CDR2 FQGNSA. The CDR3 runs 15 residues. V trimming: 6 bases; J trimming: 2 bases; junction bases outside the gene matches: 4. The CDR3 DNA sequence: TGTGCCAGCAGGCTAGCGGGAGGCTACACAGATACGCAGTATTTT. This translates into CASRLAGGYTDTQYF.

This clone was recorded only once. V is TRBV11-2 and J is TRBJ2-7; perhaps TRBD2 as D (5 bases). Trimming cost V 2 bases and J 6 bases, with 14 bases left between them. Germline CDR1 is SGHAT and CDR2 is FQNNGV. This CDR3 comprises 14 residues. This chain's CDR3 is CASSLLGSSLEQYF. The CDR3 DNA reads TGTGCCAGCAGCTTATTAGGGAGTTCCCTCGAGCAGTACTTC.

The chain has TRBV2 and TRBJ1-6, with TRBD1 matching 7 bases. The J segment lost 7 bases and the V segment lost 5 bases, leaving 8 bases of the junction unmatched. The CDR3 totals 15 residues. The germline CDR1 and CDR2 sequences are SNHLY and FYNNEI. This CDR3 reads CASSQQQGLNSPLHF. As DNA, the CDR3 is TGTGCCAGCAGTCAGCAACAGGGGCTAAATTCACCCCTCCACTTT.

This clone has a handful of counts. The gene calls are TRBV9 and TRBJ2-7; possibly TRBD2 for D (6 bases). The germline V and J ends were trimmed by 0 bases and 7 bases, with 11 bases remaining between them. CDR1 is SGDLS, CDR2 YYNGEE, per germline. The CDR3 sequence is 13 residues long. The CDR3: CASSVAGVGEQYF. The CDR3, as DNA: TGTGCCAGCAGCGTAGCGGGGGTTGGGGAGCAGTACTTC.

This chain uses TRBV10-1 with TRBJ1-4; D possibly corresponds to TRBD1 (6 bases). This CDR3 contains 15 residues. The germline gives CDR1 WNHNN, CDR2 SYGVQD (reference sequence). Trimming took 2 bases from V and 2 from J, leaving 9 bases between them. CDR3 loop: CASSEEGDTNEKLFF. The DNA of the CDR3 is TGCGCCAGCAGTGAGGAGGGGGATACTAATGAAAAACTGTTTTTT.

This rearrangement joins TRBV5-6 to TRBJ2-7, with 11 bases matching TRBD2. Per germline, CDR1 SGHDT and CDR2 YYEEEE. The trim removed 4 bases at V and 2 bases at J, leaving 5 bases unmatched. This CDR3 is 15 amino acids long. The CDR3: CASSPTSGTAYEQYF. The CDR3 DNA reads as TGTGCCAGCAGCCCGACTAGCGGGACCGCCTACGAGCAGTACTTC.

The rearrangement links TRBV5-1 to TRBJ1-3; D gene ambiguous. Germline values: CDR1 SGHRS, CDR2 YFSETQ. The V end was cut by 0 bases, the J end by 0 bases, with 4 bases between. The CDR3 loop spans 14 amino acids. CDR3: CASSLEYSGNTIYF. Written as DNA, the CDR3 is TGCGCCAGCAGCTTGGAATACTCTGGAAACACCATATATTTT.

About this clone: The junction does not match germline at one end; this may be a read error. The chain recombines TRBV4-2 with TRBJ2-4; 7 bases are shared with TRBD1. CDR1 LGHNA and CDR2 YNFKEQ come from the germline V gene. CDR3 length: 12 amino acids. The CDR3 loop is CASSQGTGTASF. The CDR3 coding sequence is TGTGCCAGCAGCCAAGGGACCGGGACAGCCTCTTTC.

The J gene is TRBJ1-1, the V gene TRBV28; TRBD1 is a possible D gene (6 bases). CDR1 MDHEN and CDR2 SYDVKM come from the germline V gene. This CDR3 contains 16 residues. Trimming cost V 5 bases and J 5 bases, with 21 bases left between them. This CDR3 is CASSQPVTGSRTEAFF. DNA of the CDR3: TGTGCCAGCAGTCAACCTGTTACAGGGAGTAGGACTGAAGCTTTCTTT.

This clone was recorded a few times. The chain recombines TRBV11-2 with TRBJ1-5; unclear D gene. There are 14 residues in the CDR3. In germline, CDR1 is SGHAT, CDR2 FQNNGV. V was pared by 3 bases and J by 7 bases, with 13 bases between. CDR3 amino acids: CASSFSSAGQPQHF. CDR3 sequence (DNA): TGTGCCAGCAGCTTTAGCTCAGCCGGGCAGCCCCAGCATTTT.

This chain links TRBV30 with TRBJ1-3, with D possibly matching TRBD1 (5 bases). CDR1 is GTSNPN and CDR2 is SVGIG in the germline V gene (reference sequence). There are 13 residues in the CDR3. V was shortened by 5 bases and J by 0 bases, with 8 bases between the two germline ends. This chain's CDR3 is CAWGHVSGNTIYF. CDR3 nucleotide sequence: TGTGCCTGGGGACACGTCTCTGGAAACACCATATATTTT.

This chain uses TRBV4-3 with TRBJ2-5; possible D gene TRBD2, 5 bases. CDR3 length: 15 residues. The V gene lost 0 bases and the J gene lost 3 bases, with 11 bases spanning the gap. The V gene's germline CDR1 is LGHNA and CDR2 YSLEER. CDR3 in DNA: TGCGCCAGCAGCCAAGATCGTGGAGGAGAAGAGACCCAGTACTTC. It specifies CASSQDRGGEETQYF.

The chain carries TRBV11-2 and TRBJ2-1; D is unclear. The germline V and J ends were trimmed by 0 bases and 9 bases, with 9 bases remaining between them. Germline V gives CDR1 SGHAT, CDR2 FQNNGV. The CDR3 is made up of 13 amino acids. CDR3 in amino acids: CASSLDPNGEQFF. The CDR3 DNA reads as TGTGCCAGCAGCTTAGATCCCAACGGTGAGCAGTTCTTC.

The chain uses TRBV28 and TRBJ1-5; no clear D gene. V was cut by 2 bases and J by 4 bases, with 12 bases left in between. In germline, CDR1 is MDHEN, CDR2 SYDVKM. The CDR3 consists of 15 residues. CDR3 residues: CASSLVQRANQPQHF. The CDR3 nucleotides are TGTGCCAGCAGTTTAGTTCAGAGGGCTAATCAGCCCCAGCATTTT.